This is a list of T cell receptor beta chains from one sample in a study of shared clonotypes between healthy human individuals. Profiled with immunoSEQ multiplex PCR; TCRdb holds only in-frame clones, not every one. In the table there are millions of clones, roughly 91% of which are singletons. The sample was naive CD8+ T cells from PBMCs. All receptors derive from a man between 18 and 29 years old in good health. Some clones in this sample may be carry-over from other donors' samples. Both conserved end residues are trimmed from each CDR3.

v_gene,CDR3aa
TRBV6-5,ASSYGRTYNEQF
TRBV27,ASSPISSTDTQY
TRBV9,ASSSRDTAYEQY
TRBV28,ASSFGGSADTQY
TRBV28,ASSLTGLPREKLF
TRBV7-9,ASSPDRYEQF
TRBV5-6,ASSLSANTEAF
TRBV27,ASSRTTGGAPGELF
TRBV27,ASSLSTTPQVEETQY
TRBV2,ASSPGTYEQY
TRBV7-9,ASSLGSGRDLETQY
TRBV28,ASSFRGTPSYEQY
TRBV27,ASSPSSRWNTGELF
TRBV6-1,ASSEFLGARTEAF
TRBV6-6,ASSYSRTAF
TRBV5-1,ASMVEMGRRYEQY
TRBV5-6,ASSYYWTGFVETQY
TRBV6-4,ASKRTGGNQPQH
TRBV5-1,ASRDPPHGEQY
TRBV6-5,ASSPRPPYEQY
TRBV2,ASSEHSPDTQY
TRBV28,ASSLFPTGGGSEQY
TRBV7-9,ASSLPGDEQF
TRBV18,ASSPGRGDSYEQY
TRBV6-1,ASRGTSGVYNEQF
TRBV11-2,ASSLDRTIAGRPYEQY
TRBV11-2,ASSLAGGGQPQH
TRBV19,ASSPRTSNQPQH
TRBV7-9,ASSSGAGETQY
TRBV6-1,ASRGQTAYEQY
TRBV5-5,ASSLEAGGLSYEQY
TRBV7-8,ASSLMGSPSPRETQY
TRBV19,ASSIVGSNQPQH
TRBV7-9,ASGVVTYEQY
TRBV7-9,ASRNYRDSDYGYT
TRBV6-5,ASSYAGGYNEQF
TRBV28,ASSPRPGQGVFEQY
TRBV13,ASSPLADSYEQY
TRBV4-3,ASSQGVFLTADTQY
TRBV19,ASSIAAREATNEKLF